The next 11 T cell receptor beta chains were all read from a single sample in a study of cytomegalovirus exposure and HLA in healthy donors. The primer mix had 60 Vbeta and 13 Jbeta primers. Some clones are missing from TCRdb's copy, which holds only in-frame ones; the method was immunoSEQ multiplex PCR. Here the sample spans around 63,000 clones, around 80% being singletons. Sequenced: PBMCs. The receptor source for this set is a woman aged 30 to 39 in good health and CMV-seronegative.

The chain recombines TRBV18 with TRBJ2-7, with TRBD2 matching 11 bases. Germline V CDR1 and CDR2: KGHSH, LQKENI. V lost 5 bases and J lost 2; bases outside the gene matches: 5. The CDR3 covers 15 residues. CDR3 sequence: CASSTSSGGTYEQYF. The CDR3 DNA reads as TGTGCCAGCTCAACCTCTAGCGGGGGGACCTACGAGCAGTACTTC.

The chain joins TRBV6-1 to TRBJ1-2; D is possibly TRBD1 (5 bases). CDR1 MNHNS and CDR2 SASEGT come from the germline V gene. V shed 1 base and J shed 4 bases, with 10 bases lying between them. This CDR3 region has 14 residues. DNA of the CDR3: TGTGCCAGCAGTGAAGGGGGCAGCCGCTATGGCTACACCTTC. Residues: CASSEGGSRYGYTF.

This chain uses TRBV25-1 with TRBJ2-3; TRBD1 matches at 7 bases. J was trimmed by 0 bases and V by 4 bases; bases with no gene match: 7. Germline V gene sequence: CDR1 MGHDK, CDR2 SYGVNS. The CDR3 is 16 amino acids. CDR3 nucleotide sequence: TGTGCCAGCAGTGCCTTCCGGGACAGCAGCACAGATACGCAGTATTTT. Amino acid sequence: CASSAFRDSSTDTQYF.

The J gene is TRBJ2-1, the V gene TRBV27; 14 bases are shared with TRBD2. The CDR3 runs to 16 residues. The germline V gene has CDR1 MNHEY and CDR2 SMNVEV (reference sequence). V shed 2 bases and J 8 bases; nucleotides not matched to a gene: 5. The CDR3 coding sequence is TGTGCCAGCAGTTTACGGGGACTAGCGGGGGAGCATGAGCAGTTCTTC. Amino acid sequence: CASSLRGLAGEHEQFF.

Here the CDR3 reads CASSGPGTGGRETQYF. The CDR3, as DNA: TGTGCCAGCAGCGGACCCGGGACAGGGGGCAGGGAGACCCAGTACTTC. This chain uses TRBV5-4 with TRBJ2-5; 12 bases line up with TRBD1. V was clipped by 4 bases and J by 5 bases; unmatched bases: 9. CDR1 and CDR2 (germline): SGHNT, YYREEE (reference sequence). The CDR3 runs 16 residues.

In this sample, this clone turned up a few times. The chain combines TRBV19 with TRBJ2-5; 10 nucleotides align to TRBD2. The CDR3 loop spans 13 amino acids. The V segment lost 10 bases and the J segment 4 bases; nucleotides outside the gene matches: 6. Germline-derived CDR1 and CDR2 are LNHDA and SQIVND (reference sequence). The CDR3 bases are TGTGCCACGGGACTAGCGATCGGAGAGACCCAGTACTTC. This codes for CATGLAIGETQYF.

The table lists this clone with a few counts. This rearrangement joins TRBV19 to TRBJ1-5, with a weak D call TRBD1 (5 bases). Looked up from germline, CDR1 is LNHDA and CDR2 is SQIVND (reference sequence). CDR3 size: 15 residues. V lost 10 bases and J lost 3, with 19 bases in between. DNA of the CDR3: TGTGCCACCACCCTTAGCGGGGGGGACAATCAGCCCCAGCATTTT. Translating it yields CATTLSGGDNQPQHF.

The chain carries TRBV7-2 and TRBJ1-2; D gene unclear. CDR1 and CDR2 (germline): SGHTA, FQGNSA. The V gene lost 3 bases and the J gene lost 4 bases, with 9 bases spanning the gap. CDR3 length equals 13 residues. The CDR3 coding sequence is TGTGCCAGCAGCTTTTTAGCGGCCTATGGCTACACCTTC. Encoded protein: CASSFLAAYGYTF.

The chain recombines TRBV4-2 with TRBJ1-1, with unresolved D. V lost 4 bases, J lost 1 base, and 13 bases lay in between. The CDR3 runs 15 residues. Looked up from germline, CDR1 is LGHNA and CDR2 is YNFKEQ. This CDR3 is CASSPRGAGNTEAFF. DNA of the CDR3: TGTGCCAGCAGCCCCCGAGGTGCGGGGAACACTGAAGCTTTCTTT.

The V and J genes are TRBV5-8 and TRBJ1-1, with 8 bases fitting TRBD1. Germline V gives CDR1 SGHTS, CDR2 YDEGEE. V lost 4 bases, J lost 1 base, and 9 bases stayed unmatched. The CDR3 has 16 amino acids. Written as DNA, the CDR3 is TGTGCCAGCAGCCCAGACAGGGGAATTTCGAACACTGAAGCTTTCTTT. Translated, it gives CASSPDRGISNTEAFF. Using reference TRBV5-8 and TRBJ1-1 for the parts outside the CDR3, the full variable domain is EAGVTQSPTHLIKTRGQQATLRCSPISGHTSVYWYQQALGLGLQFLLWYDEGEERNRGNFPPRFSGRQFPNYSSELNVNALELEDSALYLCASSPDRGISNTEAFFGQGTRLTVV.

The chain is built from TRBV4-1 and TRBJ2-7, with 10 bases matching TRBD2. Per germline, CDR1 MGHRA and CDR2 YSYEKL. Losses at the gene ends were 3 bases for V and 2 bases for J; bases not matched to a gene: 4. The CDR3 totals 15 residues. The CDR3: CASSQPGLATYEQYF. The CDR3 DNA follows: TGCGCCAGCAGCCAGCCGGGACTAGCGACCTACGAGCAGTACTTC.